This T cell receptor (beta chain) was recovered during a study of early T cells in non-severe SARS-CoV-2 infection. As for the study in general: Sequencing of bulk RNA from unsorted whole blood was done, without chain pairing. The study's findings and limits: A preference for anti-spike CD8 responses marked VDJdb matching, which missed private and CD4 specificities.

A few counts support this clonotype. Its cognate antigen is unknown. Attachment of unique molecular identifiers was made to individual cDNA molecules. MiXCR, applied by TCRdb to the 5' RACE reads, yields one record per CDR3 protein. Among about 80,000 distinct CDR3 sequences listed, about 15% were seen once. Germline loops: CDR1 SQVTM, CDR2 ANQGSEA. CDR3 length: 13 residues. The ends were cut back, 7 bases at V and 2 bases at J, with 14 bases in the middle. This TCR was sampled from an adult who was a healthcare worker with PCR-confirmed SARS-CoV-2 infection or an uninfected control (not recorded which). V gene TRBV29-1 combines with J gene TRBJ1-1; maybe TRBD1 (6 bases). The material sequenced was whole blood. The CDR3 is CSAGHGINTEAFF. The CDR3 coding sequence is TGCAGCGCGGGACACGGGATAAACACTGAAGCTTTCTTT.